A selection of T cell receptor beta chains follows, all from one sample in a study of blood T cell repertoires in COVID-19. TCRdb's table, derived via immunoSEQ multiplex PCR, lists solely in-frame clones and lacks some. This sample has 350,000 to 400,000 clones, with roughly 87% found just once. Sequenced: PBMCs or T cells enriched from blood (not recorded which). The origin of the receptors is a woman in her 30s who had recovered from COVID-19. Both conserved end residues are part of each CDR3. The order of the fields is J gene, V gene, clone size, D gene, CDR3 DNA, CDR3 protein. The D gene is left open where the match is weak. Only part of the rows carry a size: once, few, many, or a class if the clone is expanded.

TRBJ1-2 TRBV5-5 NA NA TGTGCCAGCAGCTCCCCGGCGGGTATCCATGGCTACACCTTC CASSSPAGIHGYTF
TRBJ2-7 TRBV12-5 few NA TGTGCTAAAGAGATGTTGAAACTCTACGAGCAGTACTTC CAKEMLKLYEQYF
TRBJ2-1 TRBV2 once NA TGTGCCAGCAGTTCATACAGAGACAATGAGCAGTTCTTC CASSSYRDNEQFF
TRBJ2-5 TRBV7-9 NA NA TGTGCCAGCAGAAGGGGAACAGGGGATGGAGGGGAGACCCAGTACTTC CASRRGTGDGGETQYF
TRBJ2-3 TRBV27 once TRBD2 TGTGCCAGCAGTTCCAGACTAGCGGGGTACACAGATACGCAGTATTTT CASSSRLAGYTDTQYF
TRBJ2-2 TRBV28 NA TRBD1 TGTGCCAGCATTTCCGGGACAGCCAACACCGGGGAGCTGTTTTTT CASISGTANTGELFF
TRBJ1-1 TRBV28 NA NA TGTGCCAGCGGGGAGGTGACTTCGAACACTGAAGCTTTCTTT CASGEVTSNTEAFF
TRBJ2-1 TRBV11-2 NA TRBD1 TGTGCCAGCAGCGGGCGGACAGGGGGCAAGAATGAGCAGTTCTTC CASSGRTGGKNEQFF
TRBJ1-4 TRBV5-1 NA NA TGCGCCAGCAGCTTTGGTGCAGCAACTAATGAAAAACTGTTTTTT CASSFGAATNEKLFF
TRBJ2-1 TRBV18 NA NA TGTGCCAGCTCACCCGCGATGGGTCTGAGGAATGAGCAGTTCTTC CASSPAMGLRNEQFF
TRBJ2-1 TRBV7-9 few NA TGTGCCAGCAGCTTAGCGCGGGAGCAGTTCTTC CASSLAREQFF
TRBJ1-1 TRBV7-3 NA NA TGTGCCAGCAGCCGTCCGTGGGACACTTTCTTT CASSRPWDTFF
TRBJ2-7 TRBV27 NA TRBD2 TGTGCCAGCAGTCCCGGGACTAGCGGCTACGAGCAGTACTTC CASSPGTSGYEQYF
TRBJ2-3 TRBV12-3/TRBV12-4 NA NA TGTGCCAGCAGTTTGGGAGAGCTGTATACGCAGTATTTT CASSLGELYTQYF
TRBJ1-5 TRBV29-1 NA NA TGCAGCGCCCTGGGGCAGGATAGCAATCAGCCCCAGCATTTT CSALGQDSNQPQHF
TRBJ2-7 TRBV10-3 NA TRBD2 TGTGCCGCCTCCGCGGGAGAGGGCTACGAGCAGTACTTC CAASAGEGYEQYF
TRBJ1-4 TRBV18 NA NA TGTGCCAGCTCACCCCGGGCAGGAGGAGGCGAAAAACTGTTTTTT CASSPRAGGGEKLFF
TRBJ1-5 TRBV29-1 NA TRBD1 TGCAGCGTTCGGACAGGGAATCAGCCCCAGCATTTT CSVRTGNQPQHF
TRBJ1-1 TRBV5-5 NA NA TGTGCCAGCTTGGGCAGAAACCTTGAAGCTTTCTTT CASLGRNLEAFF
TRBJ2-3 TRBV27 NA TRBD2 TGTGCCAGCACGACTAGCGGGAGCACAGATACGCAGTATTTT CASTTSGSTDTQYF
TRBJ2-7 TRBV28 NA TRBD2 TGTGCCAGCAGCACGGGACTAGCGGGAGTCGGTGAGCAGTACTTC CASSTGLAGVGEQYF
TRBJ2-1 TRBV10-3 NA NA TGTGCCATCAGTGAGTCTGGGGCGGGGGCTTACAATGAGCAGTTCTTC CAISESGAGAYNEQFF
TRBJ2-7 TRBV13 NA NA TGTGCCAGCAGCCAGGGAACCTACGAGCAGTACTTC CASSQGTYEQYF
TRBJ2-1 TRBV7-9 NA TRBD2 TGTGCCAGCAGCTTATTCGGGACTAGCGACAATGAGCAGTTCTTC CASSLFGTSDNEQFF
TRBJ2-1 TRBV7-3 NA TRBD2 TGTGCCAGCAGCGGCGCCGGGACTAGCGGGGGAGGCGAGCAGTTCTTC CASSGAGTSGGGEQFF
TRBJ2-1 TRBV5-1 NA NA TGCGCCAGCAGCTTAGGAATAGCGGCCGACAATGAGCAGTTCTTC CASSLGIAADNEQFF
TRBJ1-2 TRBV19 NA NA TGTGCCAGTAGTAGTGACAGAGTCTATGGCTACACCTTC CASSSDRVYGYTF
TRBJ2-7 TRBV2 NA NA TGTGCCAGCAAGGTCGACAGGTCCTACGAGCAGTACTTC CASKVDRSYEQYF
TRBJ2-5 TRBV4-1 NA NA TGCGCCAGCAGCCAAGATCGGTCCGAAGAGACCCAGTACTTC CASSQDRSEETQYF
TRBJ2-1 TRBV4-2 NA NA TGTGCCAGCAGCCAAGATTTGGCTCGCAGCTCCTACAATGAGCAGTTCTTC CASSQDLARSSYNEQFF
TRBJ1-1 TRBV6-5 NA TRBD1 TGTGCCAGCAGTTCAACCGGGACAGGGAAAACTGAAGCTTTCTTT CASSSTGTGKTEAFF